What follows are 26 T cell receptor beta chains derived from one specimen sequenced in a study of T cell repertoires in cytomegalovirus infection. No cognate antigen is known for these TCRs. MiXCR, applied by TCRdb to the reads, yields one record per CDR3 protein. The table includes hundreds of thousands of distinct CDR3 sequences, roughly 30% detected once. Sequenced here: cultured CD8+ T cells from PBMCs, sampled from culture after CMV antigen stimulation. All receptors derive from a human donor in good health (CMV status not recorded). Some clones in this sample may be carry-over from other donors' samples.

This clonotype was seen a handful of times. The chain employs TRBV12-3 or TRBV12-4 and TRBJ1-1; perhaps TRBD1 as D (6 bases). Trimming removed 3 bases at V and 3 bases at J, with 11 bases between. This CDR3 is built from 14 residues. The CDR3 nucleotides read TGTGCCAGCAGTTTCAGGGGAAATGACACTGAAGCTTTCTTT. Translation: CASSFRGNDTEAFF.

This rearrangement joins TRBV27 to TRBJ1-6, with unresolved D. The germline V and J ends were trimmed by 5 bases and 0 bases, with 14 bases remaining between them. The germline gives CDR1 MNHEY, CDR2 SMNVEV (reference sequence). The CDR3 covers 17 residues. In nucleotides, the CDR3 is TGTGCCAGCAGTCCCTCGGTGGCGAGCTCCTATAATTCACCCCTCCACTTT. It encodes CASSPSVASSYNSPLHF.

The CDR3 nucleotides read TGTGCCAGCAGTCCCCCTGGGGGGGTTGTTTGGACAGATACGCAGTATTTT. Translation gives CASSPPGGVVWTDTQYF. V is TRBV12-3 or TRBV12-4 and J is TRBJ2-3; 7 bases match TRBD2. J lost 3 bases, V lost 5 bases, and 14 bases had no gene match. This CDR3 is 17 amino acids long.

This clonotype was observed a handful of times. The chain combines TRBV6-1 with TRBJ2-7; the match to TRBD1 covers 9 bases. V lost 5 bases, J lost 4 bases, and 3 bases stayed unmatched. Germline V CDR1 and CDR2: MNHNS, SASEGT. The CDR3 length is 13 residues. CDR3 sequence (DNA): TGTGCCAGCAGTTGGACAGGGGATTACGAGCAGTACTTC. Its translation: CASSWTGDYEQYF.

This clonotype was counted between two and nine times. The gene calls are TRBV5-1 and TRBJ2-5, with 11 bases fitting TRBD1. With V trimmed by 4 bases and J by 7 bases, 9 bases remained unmatched. The CDR3 contains 15 residues. Germline CDR1 is SGHRS and CDR2 is YFSETQ. CDR3 bases: TGCGCCAGCAGCCCCGGGACAGGGGGTTATGTGACCCAGTACTTC. Translated, it gives CASSPGTGGYVTQYF.

This clonotype was recorded at least ten times. The V and J genes are TRBV11-1 and TRBJ2-1; D is undetermined. V was cut by 1 base and J by 2 bases, with 9 bases left in between. The CDR3 totals 15 residues. Germline-derived CDR1 and CDR2 are SGHAT and FQDESV (reference sequence). The CDR3 reads CASSLVGWTYNEQFF. In DNA form, the CDR3 reads TGTGCCAGCAGCTTAGTGGGGTGGACCTACAATGAGCAGTTCTTC.

This clonotype was seen a handful of times. This chain connects TRBV19 to TRBJ1-1; TRBD1 is a possible D gene (6 bases). Deletions cut 3 bases from V and 2 bases from J, with 10 bases between. Germline CDR1 LNHDA, CDR2 SQIVND (reference sequence). The CDR3 consists of 14 residues. DNA of the CDR3: TGTGCCAGTAGTATCGGGACATTTAACACTGAAGCTTTCTTT. Translated, it gives CASSIGTFNTEAFF.

The rearrangement joins TRBV4-1 to TRBJ2-7, with D uncertain. Trimming took off 1 base at V and 5 bases at J, with 9 bases between the two ends. CDR1 is MGHRA and CDR2 is YSYEKL in the germline V gene. The CDR3 covers 13 residues. The CDR3 DNA follows: TGCGCCAGCAGCCAAGTCGCGGCAGACGAGCAGTACTTC. Its translation: CASSQVAADEQYF.

V gene TRBV7-9 combines with J gene TRBJ2-1; TRBD1 matches at 7 bases. The ends lost 4 bases at V and 9 bases at J; junction bases unmatched: 12. CDR1 and CDR2 from the germline V gene are SEHNR and FQNEAQ (reference sequence). The CDR3 consists of 15 residues. DNA for the CDR3: TGTGCCAGCAGCTCCGGACAGGTGGGGATGGGTGAGCAGTTCTTC. Translation: CASSSGQVGMGEQFF.

This chain joins TRBV5-5 and TRBJ2-1; the D gene could be TRBD1 or TRBD2 (5 bases each). Per germline, CDR1 SGHKS and CDR2 YYEKEE (reference sequence). Deletions cut 5 bases from V and 9 bases from J, with 12 bases between. This CDR3 comprises 12 residues. The CDR3 nucleotides read TGTGCCAGCAGTACCTTTGGGGGTGAGCAGTTCTTC. Protein sequence: CASSTFGGEQFF.

Only a few counts were recorded for this clonotype. The CDR3 region is CASRAWDRGWNTEAFF. As DNA, the CDR3 is TGTGCCAGCAGAGCCTGGGACAGGGGTTGGAACACTGAAGCTTTCTTT. The chain recombines TRBV6-1 with TRBJ1-1, with 10 nucleotides matching TRBD1. Germline trimming cut 6 bases from V and 1 base from J; bases unmatched to any gene: 8. Germline V gene data show CDR1 as MNHNS and CDR2 as SASEGT. The CDR3 is 16 residues long.

The genes are TRBV7-8 and TRBJ2-3; D gene uncertain. This CDR3 contains 16 residues. V lost 5 bases and J 0 bases, leaving 15 bases between the germline ends. Germline V lookup: CDR1 SGHVS, CDR2 FQNEAQ. The CDR3 loop is CASSLPLKDSTDTQYF. CDR3 DNA: TGTGCCAGCAGCCTCCCCCTAAAGGATAGCACAGATACGCAGTATTTT.

V is TRBV4-1 and J is TRBJ2-7, with D possibly being TRBD2 (6 bases). V dropped 1 base and J dropped 3 bases, with 16 bases sitting between them. The germline gives CDR1 MGHRA, CDR2 YSYEKL. This CDR3 has 16 residues. For the CDR3, the DNA is TGCGCCAGCAGCCAAGTACCTCCGGGGGATTACTACGAGCAGTACTTC. It translates to CASSQVPPGDYYEQYF.

For this clonotype: Its ends do not fully match the called genes, so a read error is possible. The chain combines TRBV7-6 with TRBJ1-2, with a tentative D call TRBD1 (6 bases). This CDR3 has 17 amino acids. The germline CDR1 and CDR2 sequences are SGHVS and FNYEAQ. CDR3 sequence (DNA): TGTGCCAGCAGCTTAGGGGGGGGCAGGGGAGAGGTCTATGACTACACCTTC. It yields the protein CASSLGGGRGEVYDYTF.

The gene calls are TRBV5-5 and TRBJ1-1, with a possible D match to TRBD1 (5 bases). Germline CDR1 and CDR2: SGHKS and YYEKEE (reference sequence). This CDR3 spans 16 amino acids. With 4 bases removed from V and 10 bases from J, the gap between germline ends came to 26 bases. This CDR3 is CASSPRSMEGEIGAFF. DNA of the CDR3: TGTGCCAGCAGCCCCAGGAGTATGGAAGGGGAAATCGGAGCTTTCTTT.

This clonotype appeared many times. V is TRBV7-2 and J is TRBJ2-3, with a weak D call TRBD2 (7 bases). CDR1 is SGHTA and CDR2 is FQGNSA in the germline V gene. The CDR3 length is 15 residues. V lost 8 bases to trimming and J lost 5 bases, with 20 bases between them. The CDR3 DNA reads TGTGCCAGCCCCCAGGGGCGGGGAGGGATAGATACGCAGTATTTT. Translated: CASPQGRGGIDTQYF.

V gene TRBV6-1 combines with J gene TRBJ2-5; 9 bases line up with TRBD2. The CDR3 length is 17 residues. V dropped 1 base and J dropped 2; count of bases not matched to a gene: 8. The germline V gene has CDR1 MNHNS and CDR2 SASEGT. The CDR3 region has the DNA TGTGCCAGCAGTGAAGGGTTTAGCGGGGGAGTACAAGAGACCCAGTACTTC. Its protein product is CASSEGFSGGVQETQYF.

This chain joins TRBV7-6 and TRBJ2-3; TRBD2 aligns across 15 bases. V lost 4 bases to trimming and J lost 2 bases; unmatched junction nucleotides: 10. The CDR3 spans 19 residues. Germline values: CDR1 SGHVS, CDR2 FNYEAQ. The CDR3 is CASSSSGTSGGLDTDTQYF. CDR3 bases: TGTGCCAGCAGCTCTTCCGGGACTAGCGGGGGGCTCGACACAGATACGCAGTATTTT.

This clonotype was counted between two and nine times. The chain links TRBV27 to TRBJ1-1; TRBD1 is a possible D gene (5 bases). Germline values: CDR1 MNHEY, CDR2 SMNVEV (reference sequence). V gave up 5 bases and J gave up 1 base, with 14 bases separating them. The CDR3 contains 15 residues. The CDR3 nucleotides read TGTGCCAGCAGTACAACGGGACGGGGGAACACTGAAGCTTTCTTT. Translation: CASSTTGRGNTEAFF.

Only a few counts were recorded for this clonotype. The rearrangement uses TRBV6-1 and TRBJ2-5; D possibly corresponds to TRBD2 (7 bases). The CDR3 is 13 residues long. Per the germline V gene, CDR1 is MNHNS and CDR2 is SASEGT. V shed 10 bases and J shed 5 bases, with 17 bases lying between them. The CDR3 DNA follows: TGTGCCATCCTGGGGGGGCGTTGGGAGACCCAGTACTTC. This encodes CAILGGRWETQYF.

This clonotype appeared a few times. The CDR3 sequence: CASSSTDNGNTIYF. The DNA of the CDR3 is TGTGCCAGCAGTTCAACGGACAATGGAAACACCATATATTTT. The rearrangement uses TRBV12-3 or TRBV12-4 and TRBJ1-3; tentatively, D is TRBD1 (5 bases). V lost 4 bases to trimming and J lost 3 bases, with 10 bases between them. The CDR3 length is 14 residues.

The chain combines TRBV5-1 with TRBJ2-7, with 9 bases identical to TRBD2. Germline CDR1 and CDR2: SGHRS and YFSETQ. The CDR3 spans 14 residues. With V trimmed by 7 bases and J by 3 bases, 8 bases remained unmatched. CDR3 sequence (DNA): TGCGCCAGCGGCCCAAGCGGGGGGATCTACGAGCAGTACTTC. Residues: CASGPSGGIYEQYF.

This clonotype appeared many times. V gene TRBV6-2 or TRBV6-3 combines with J gene TRBJ1-2; TRBD1 matches at 7 bases. Per the germline V gene, CDR1 is MNHEY and CDR2 is SVGEGT. Losses at the gene ends were 7 bases for V and 4 bases for J; bases not matched to a gene: 6. The CDR3 extends over 13 amino acids. CDR3 DNA: TGTGCCAGCACCTGGACAGGAACCTATGGCTACACCTTC. This translates into CASTWTGTYGYTF.

This clonotype was seen more than once but under ten times. The chain joins TRBV7-9 to TRBJ2-7; 9 positions agree with TRBD1. The CDR3 totals 16 residues. The germline V gene has CDR1 SEHNR and CDR2 FQNEAQ (reference sequence). V lost 5 bases and J lost 0; bases outside the gene matches: 8. This CDR3 reads CASSSPGTGSSYEQYV. CDR3 DNA sequence: TGTGCCAGCAGCAGCCCCGGGACAGGGAGCTCCTACGAGCAGTACGTC.

This clonotype was seen a few times. V is TRBV7-3 and J is TRBJ1-1; D possibly corresponds to TRBD1 (6 bases). Germline V gives CDR1 SGHTA, CDR2 FQGTGA. The CDR3 extends over 14 amino acids. V dropped 6 bases and J dropped 4 bases, with 15 bases sitting between them. The CDR3: CASRQDAGATEAFF. As DNA, the CDR3 is TGTGCCAGCAGACAAGACGCGGGGGCCACTGAAGCTTTCTTT.

This clonotype has a handful of counts. The chain links TRBV5-8 to TRBJ1-1; D is uncertain. The CDR3 length is 13 residues. From germline, CDR1 is SGHTS and CDR2 YDEGEE. Trimming cost V 0 bases and J 4 bases, with 7 bases left between them. This CDR3 is CASSLVGFTEAFF. CDR3 coding DNA: TGTGCCAGCAGCTTGGTAGGGTTCACTGAAGCTTTCTTT.